This is a list of T cell receptor beta chains from one sample in a study of blood T cell repertoires in COVID-19. Profiled with immunoSEQ multiplex PCR; TCRdb holds only in-frame clones, not every one. Seen here are roughly 160,000 clones, 90% observed once, and the top ten hold approximately 0.48%. The sequenced sample was peripheral blood. Receptors originate from a man aged 45-65 years with acute or convalescent COVID-19. The CDR3 runs from the conserved cysteine through the conserved F or W. A D gene is named only where the DNA matches it firmly. Clone size is given for some rows only: seen once, a few or many times, or a class if the clone is expanded.

j_gene,v_gene,abundance,d_gene,CDR3aa,CDR3nt
TRBJ2-2,TRBV19,.,TRBD2,CATTSGAGTGELFF,TGTGCCACCACAAGCGGGGCCGGGACCGGGGAGCTGTTTTTT
TRBJ1-3,TRBV11-2,.,TRBD1,CASSPAGGLGNTIYF,TGTGCCAGCAGTCCCGCAGGGGGCCTTGGAAACACCATATATTTT
TRBJ2-7,TRBV4-1,.,TRBD2,CASSQDGPSGHPYEQYF,TGCGCCAGCAGCCAAGACGGCCCTAGCGGTCACCCCTACGAGCAGTACTTC
TRBJ2-3,TRBV3-1/TRBV3-2,.,TRBD2,CASSQWGLDGTDTQYF,TGTGCCAGCAGCCAATGGGGACTAGATGGCACAGATACGCAGTATTTT
TRBJ2-3,TRBV5-8,.,TRBD2,CASSSGLLNTDTQYF,TGTGCCAGCAGCTCGGGACTACTAAACACAGATACGCAGTATTTT
TRBJ1-2,TRBV7-9,.,.,CASSREALSHGYTF,TGTGCCAGCAGCAGAGAAGCATTGAGTCACGGCTACACCTTC
TRBJ2-3,TRBV5-1,.,TRBD2,CASSSPGEGGPDTQYF,TGCGCCAGCAGCTCCCCGGGGGAGGGTGGACCAGATACGCAGTATTTT
TRBJ2-1,TRBV28,.,TRBD2,CASSPGGVMIYNEQFF,TGTGCCAGCAGTCCCGGGGGGGTCATGATCTACAATGAGCAGTTCTTC
TRBJ2-1,TRBV2,.,TRBD1,CASQGQGGNEQFF,TGTGCCAGCCAAGGACAGGGGGGGAATGAGCAGTTCTTC
TRBJ2-3,TRBV30,.,TRBD2,CAWSGLAGARTDTQYF,TGTGCCTGGAGTGGCCTAGCGGGAGCAAGGACAGATACGCAGTATTTT
TRBJ1-2,TRBV18,.,.,CASSPPGEVGYGYTF,TGTGCCAGCTCACCACCGGGAGAGGTCGGTTATGGCTACACCTTC
TRBJ2-7,TRBV27,.,TRBD2,CASSRASGAYEQYF,TGTGCCAGCAGCCGGGCTAGCGGTGCCTACGAGCAGTACTTC
TRBJ2-7,TRBV20-1,.,.,CSASTSYEQYF,TGCAGTGCTAGTACTAGCTATGAGCAGTACTTC
TRBJ1-6,TRBV19,.,.,CASSIVQGWDSPLHF,TGTGCCAGTAGTATAGTCCAGGGATGGGATTCACCCCTCCACTTT
TRBJ2-1,TRBV27,.,TRBD2,CASSLPGLAGNEQFF,TGTGCCAGCAGTTTACCGGGACTAGCGGGAAATGAGCAGTTCTTC
TRBJ1-5,TRBV3-1/TRBV3-2,.,.,CASVRRGSNQPQHF,TGTGCCAGCGTAAGGAGGGGAAGCAATCAGCCCCAGCATTTT
TRBJ1-4,TRBV7-9,.,.,CASSLGRGQTATNEKLFF,TGTGCCAGCAGCTTAGGACGGGGACAAACTGCAACTAATGAAAAACTGTTTTTT
TRBJ2-6,TRBV19,.,.,CASTMGTGRSGANVLTF,TGTGCCAGTACCATGGGTACAGGGCGGTCTGGGGCCAACGTCCTGACTTTC
TRBJ2-7,TRBV19,.,TRBD1,CASTVQGSYEQYF,TGTGCCAGTACCGTACAGGGGTCCTACGAGCAGTACTTC
TRBJ1-1,TRBV7-2,.,.,CASCQGTSDATEAFF,TGTGCCAGCTGTCAGGGGACATCGGATGCCACTGAAGCTTTCTTT
TRBJ2-5,TRBV5-1,.,.,CASKIEGAWETQYF,TGCGCCAGCAAGATCGAAGGGGCATGGGAGACCCAGTACTTC
TRBJ1-1,TRBV25-1,few,TRBD1,CASWTGTGNTEAFF,TGTGCCAGCTGGACCGGGACAGGGAACACTGAAGCTTTCTTT
TRBJ1-5,TRBV2,.,.,CASSEYIQSNQPQHF,TGTGCCAGCAGTGAGTACATTCAAAGCAATCAGCCCCAGCATTTT
TRBJ2-7,TRBV30,few,.,CAWRGGPEQYF,TGTGCCTGGAGGGGAGGTCCCGAGCAGTACTTC
TRBJ1-2,TRBV27,.,TRBD1,CASRTDRGHYGYTF,TGTGCCAGCAGGACAGACAGGGGCCACTATGGCTACACCTTC
TRBJ2-1,TRBV5-6,.,.,CASSLVAADEQFF,TGTGCCAGCAGCTTGGTAGCGGCTGATGAGCAGTTCTTC
TRBJ2-1,TRBV3-1/TRBV3-2,.,.,CASSQVFQRRDSYNEQFF,TGTGCCAGCAGCCAAGTATTTCAGCGGAGAGACTCCTACAATGAGCAGTTCTTC
TRBJ2-7,TRBV5-5,.,.,CASSLVGSEQYF,TGTGCCAGCAGCTTGGTTGGGAGCGAGCAGTACTTC
TRBJ2-1,TRBV18,.,TRBD2,CASSLGLAGGQANEQFF,TGTGCCAGCTCACTCGGACTAGCGGGAGGCCAAGCCAATGAGCAGTTCTTC
TRBJ2-3,TRBV27,.,TRBD1,CASSTRTGGEDTQYF,TGTGCCAGCAGCACAAGGACAGGGGGCGAAGATACGCAGTATTTT
TRBJ1-2,TRBV27,.,TRBD1,CASSLTEPGQGYGYTF,TGTGCCAGCAGTTTAACTGAACCGGGACAGGGCTATGGCTACACCTTC
TRBJ2-1,TRBV20-1,.,TRBD2,CSASGGRAYNEQFF,TGCAGTGCTAGTGGCGGGAGGGCCTACAATGAGCAGTTCTTC
TRBJ2-5,TRBV19,.,.,CASSMYSQETQYF,TGTGCCAGTAGTATGTACAGCCAAGAGACCCAGTACTTC
TRBJ2-7,TRBV28,.,.,CASIPGHLPSTAEQYF,TGTGCCAGCATCCCAGGACATCTACCGTCTACGGCCGAGCAGTACTTC
TRBJ2-7,TRBV6-1,.,.,CASSEQPGGYYEQYF,TGTGCCAGCAGTGAACAGCCCGGAGGCTACTACGAGCAGTACTTC
TRBJ1-6,TRBV9,.,.,CASSVTDNSPLHF,TGTGCCAGCAGCGTCACAGATAATTCACCCCTCCACTTT
TRBJ2-1,TRBV2,.,TRBD2,CASREAGGPYNEQFF,TGTGCCAGCAGAGAAGCGGGAGGGCCCTACAATGAGCAGTTCTTC
TRBJ1-4,TRBV4-1,.,.,CASSHGGGAPNEKLFF,TGCGCCAGCAGCCATGGCGGGGGGGCCCCTAATGAAAAACTGTTTTTT
TRBJ2-5,TRBV11-2,once,.,CASSLDRWLEEETQYF,TGTGCCAGCAGCTTAGATCGGTGGCTAGAAGAAGAGACCCAGTACTTC
TRBJ2-7,TRBV7-9,.,.,CASSLGLEPYEQYF,TGTGCCAGCAGCTTAGGACTAGAGCCCTACGAGCAGTACTTC
TRBJ2-7,TRBV11-2,.,.,CASGQTYEQYF,TGTGCCAGCGGACAGACCTACGAGCAGTACTTC